Here is one T cell receptor beta chain with its context. The authors ran a second PCR of 7 to 11 cycles using a sample-barcoded 5' primer and a J-beta primer mix. TCRdb ran MiXCR on the 5' RACE reads and lists one entry per CDR3 protein. The sample holds roughly 560,000 distinct CDR3 sequences, 20% to 30% seen once. CDR3 size: 14 residues. CDR1 and CDR2 from the germline V gene are SGHDT and YYEEEE. V lost 2 bases, J lost 6 bases, and 7 bases stayed unmatched. This sample stems from a study of blood T cells in healthy people across ages. Across the whole study: About one barcoded TCR beta cDNA was captured per two T cells.

Collection of approximately 9.3 milliliters of peripheral blood was performed for each donor. The data were also submitted as part of a second study, on T cells of mothers and their children. That work contributes: Reads recorded for TCR beta CDR3 numbered over 9 million per mother and around 3 million per child.

The sample taken for sequencing was blood. The receptor was isolated from a boy under 18 in good health. This rearrangement joins TRBV5-6 to TRBJ1-2; 7 bases line up with TRBD1. CDR3 nucleotide sequence: TGTGCCAGCAGCTTCGGGGACAGCGGACATGGCTACACCTTC. The encoded protein is CASSFGDSGHGYTF.